This T cell receptor beta chain was identified during a study of blood T cell repertoires in COVID-19. Study-level background: COVID-19 samples collected from the United States, Italy and Spain covered acute and convalescent phases. PBMCs, B-cell-depleted T cells, or T cells were the source of the cDNA or gDNA that made up the material.

V trimming: 5 bases; J trimming: 7 bases; junction bases outside the gene matches: 6. The CDR3 has 16 amino acids. The germline CDR1 and CDR2 sequences are SGHTA and FQGNSA. Per the original data handling: For nucleated cells, counts were estimated from reference gene primer amplification. Profiling relied on immunoSEQ multiplex PCR, and the TCRdb table lists in-frame clones only, not all of them. The D gene and trimming were derived from the DNA, and the V and J assignments and clone size from that table. This table has just under 250,000 clones, about 90% appearing once. The sample holds one count of this clone.

Sequencing was carried out using peripheral blood. The TCR originated in a woman in her thirties who had recovered from COVID-19. The V call is TRBV7-2, the J call TRBJ2-2; TRBD2 matches 14 bases. For the CDR3, the DNA is TGTGCCAGCAGCCGTGGACTAGCGGGGGGTAGCGGGGAGCTGTTTTTT. The encoded protein is CASSRGLAGGSGELFF.